The 8 T cell receptor beta chains presented below share a single source sample, sequenced in a study of persistence of HIV-infected CD4 T cells. Sequencing used immunoSEQ version 4 in survey mode. Produced via immunoSEQ multiplex PCR; TCRdb's table is partial and in-frame only. Here the sample spans 35,000 to 45,000 clones, about 87% being singletons. No antigen has been assigned to these receptors. Cells were stimulated nonspecifically with anti-CD3/anti-CD28 magnetic beads. Responding CD4+ T cells were sorted by upregulation of both CD40 ligand and CD69. The sample consisted of CD4+ T cells sorted from PBMCs after approximately 20-hour stimulation, taken from a patient who received antiretroviral therapy. Source of these receptors: an adult woman with HIV who was CMV-seropositive.

V gene TRBV3-1 (or the pseudogene TRBV3-2) combines with J gene TRBJ2-2; D unclear. This CDR3 contains 13 residues. The germline V and J ends were trimmed by 3 bases and 7 bases, with 9 bases remaining between them. Germline CDR1 reads LGHDT; CDR2 reads YNNKEL (reference sequence). CDR3 nucleotides: TGTGCCAGCAGCCAGGGCTTGGGCGGGGAGCTGTTTTTT. Amino acids: CASSQGLGGELFF.

The rearrangement uses TRBV5-1 and TRBJ2-2; D is unclear. The CDR3 has 13 amino acids. The germline V gene has CDR1 SGHRS and CDR2 YFSETQ. The germline V and J ends were trimmed by 4 bases and 6 bases, with 10 bases remaining between them. CDR3 sequence (DNA): TGCGCCAGCAGCACCCCCGATTCCGGGGAGCTGTTTTTT. It translates to CASSTPDSGELFF.

In DNA form, the CDR3 reads TGTGCCAGCAGTCCTACAGGGGGATCCGAAGCTTTCTTT. As protein: CASSPTGGSEAFF. This rearrangement joins TRBV12-3 or TRBV12-4 to TRBJ1-1; TRBD1 aligns across 8 bases. The V gene end was trimmed by 5 bases and the J gene end by 8 bases; junction bases not matched to a gene: 7. This CDR3 has 13 residues.

The table lists this clone with a few counts. The genes are TRBV5-1 and TRBJ2-3; D is uncertain. Per the germline V gene, CDR1 is SGHRS and CDR2 is YFSETQ. CDR3 length: 12 amino acids. Trimming removed 2 bases at V and 0 bases at J, with 1 base between. CDR3 in DNA: TGCGCCAGCAGCTTAAGCACAGATACGCAGTATTTT. It is translated as CASSLSTDTQYF. Supplemented by reference TRBV5-1 and TRBJ2-3, the full variable domain reads KAGVTQTPRYLIKTRGQQVTLSCSPISGHRSVSWYQQTPGQGLQFLFEYFSETQRNKGNFPGRFSGRQFSNSRSEMNVSTLELGDSALYLCASSLSTDTQYFGPGTRLTVL.

This clone appeared a single time. The V call is TRBV12-5, the J call TRBJ2-3; 8 nucleotides match TRBD1. There are 14 residues in the CDR3. J lost 1 base, V lost 6 bases, and 3 bases had no gene match. Germline V gives CDR1 LGHNT, CDR2 FRNRAP. The CDR3 DNA reads as TGTGCTAGTGGGGACAGGGCGCGCACAGATACGCAGTATTTT. It yields the protein CASGDRARTDTQYF.

V gene TRBV2 combines with J gene TRBJ2-5; D call uncertain. There are 12 residues in the CDR3. CDR1 and CDR2 from the germline V gene are SNHLY and FYNNEI. The V gene lost 4 bases and the J gene lost 5 bases, with 8 bases spanning the gap. CDR3 loop: CASSGPMETQYF. CDR3 nucleotide sequence: TGTGCCAGCAGTGGACCTATGGAGACCCAGTACTTC.

The gene calls are TRBV12-3 or TRBV12-4 and TRBJ1-1; 10 bases agree with TRBD1. With V trimmed by 7 bases and J by 6 bases, 5 bases remained unmatched. The CDR3 has 13 residues. In DNA form, the CDR3 reads TGTGCCAGCACCCGGACAGGGGGGGCTGAAGCTTTCTTT. Translated, it gives CASTRTGGAEAFF.

The chain joins TRBV9 to TRBJ2-2; perhaps TRBD1 as D (5 bases). In germline, CDR1 is SGDLS, CDR2 YYNGEE. Between the trimmed V and J ends, which lost 4 bases and 6 bases, there was a span of 13 bases. This CDR3 is built from 14 residues. In nucleotides, the CDR3 is TGTGCCAGCAGCCCTCGACAGTTCCCCGGGGAGCTGTTTTTT. Amino acid sequence: CASSPRQFPGELFF.